This entry is about one T cell receptor (beta chain). What antigen it recognizes has not been identified. Within one base of it there is no much larger clone, and no base qualities were kept. This entry belongs to a study of PD-L1 blockade in urothelial cancer listed by TCRdb under 2017. For the wider study: All patients started therapy in about 2014 and received atezolizumab 1,200 mg intravenously every 3 weeks. About 85% of the roughly 30 patients were males with bladder-origin urothelial cancer, and about 60% of the 29 reported a prior smoking history. Patients had an ECOG performance status of 0 or 1 and had received between 0 and 3 prior chemotherapy regimens. Blood samples were analyzed at 3 weeks after treatment start (second dose) and at 6 weeks after treatment start. Blood samples gave a median of 141,255 T cells and some 83,000 unique TCRs, with a median clonality of roughly 0.08. The study was an exploratory multi-omic analysis of somatic, immune and clinical correlates of response to PD-L1 blockade with atezolizumab in urothelial cancer. TCR sequencing covered pretreatment tumor samples and matched, serially collected peripheral blood taken before and after atezolizumab treatment. Durable clinical benefit meant progression-free survival longer than 6 months, and TCR features were also tested against progression-free and overall survival. Whole exome sequencing and RNA sequencing of pretreatment tumors were performed alongside TCR sequencing in the same patients. Durable clinical benefit was achieved by nine patients and was not achieved by 20 patients. Twenty-nine patients had pretreatment blood TCR-seq, some 24 had at least one posttreatment blood collection, and some 24 had tumor TCR-seq. Study-wide conclusions, independent of this receptor: Because the sample size was small (n ≈ 27) and many exploratory analyses were performed, the results are intended to be hypothesis-generating. Improved progression-free and overall survival was associated with having pretreatment peripheral blood TCR clonality below the median. Among patients with durable benefit, tumor-associated TCR clones showed greater expansion in peripheral blood 3 weeks after treatment started (n ≈ 23, p = 0.022).

Synthetic TCR analog templates were spiked into each PCR to estimate absolute template abundance from read counts. Using the immunoSEQ assay, TCRbeta CDR3 regions were amplified from genomic DNA with bias-controlled V and J gene primers. Sequencing of rearranged TCRbeta segments was performed at approximately 20X coverage. Per the authors' processing: Clustering was used to correct sequencing errors, and CDR3s were annotated against IMGT to assign V, D and J genes. Downstream analyses used only productive TCRbeta rearrangements and left out out-of-frame or stop-codon sequences. To compute clonality, Shannon entropy was normalized by the log of the number of unique productive sequences and then subtracted from one. Fisher's exact test with Benjamini-Hochberg correction, using a cutoff of adjusted p below 0.01, was how clones that differed between time points or between blood and tumor were identified. TCRdb holds this immuneACCESS table with in-frame rearrangements only. Some clones are missing; in checked studies, unresolved V genes explain under half, and the rest has no known cause. V, J and clone size are taken as reported in that table, and D and trimming were inferred from the DNA itself. Across this sample there are 45,000 to 55,000 clones, with approximately 85% seen only once. Clones ranked in the top ten supply 8% to 13% of the sample.

This specimen's time point label, per the study, means: pretreatment peripheral blood. The cohort comprised more than 25 patients with locally advanced or metastatic urothelial carcinoma treated at Memorial Sloan Kettering on a trial protocol. Peripheral blood mononuclear cells were collected pretreatment and during treatment, with between 1 and 8 total time points obtained per patient. The Qiagen DNeasy Blood extraction kit was used to purify genomic DNA from total PBMCs and tumor samples. PBMCs were collected pretreatment and during treatment and were isolated and stored as previously described. The sequences come from PBMCs, collected around atezolizumab (anti-PD-L1) treatment. The sequence was obtained from a man between 65 and 79 years old with urothelial cancer.

The CDR3 region has the sequence CATSRDQLAGVGYDEQYF. The nucleotide sequence is TGTGCCACCAGCAGAGATCAGCTAGCGGGAGTAGGATACGACGAGCAGTACTTC. The V and J genes are TRBV15 and TRBJ2-7; 10 of the junction bases match TRBD2. The CDR3 goes from the cysteine to the phenylalanine over 18 residues. Kept here is only the CDR3 DNA, which spans 54 bases and is read in frame from base 1. Reading the germline V gene (reference sequence) gives CDR1 LNHNV and CDR2 YYDKDF. V is cut back by 0 bases and J by 5 bases, with 13 bases in the junction unmatched.